This T cell receptor beta chain was recorded in a study of early T cells in non-severe SARS-CoV-2 infection. The overall study: Chains were unpaired, as sequencing was done on bulk RNA from unsorted whole blood.

Individually, cDNA molecules had unique molecular identifiers attached to them. A single record per CDR3 protein comes from TCRdb applying MiXCR to the 5' RACE reads. The sample shows about 110,000 distinct CDR3 sequences, about 12% of them seen only once. This clonotype was seen at least ten times. No antigen is known for it. The study's findings and limits: Anti-spike CD8 responses were favored in VDJdb matching, and private and CD4 specificities were missed.

The CDR3 has 16 amino acids. Germline V gives CDR1 MNHEY, CDR2 SMNVEV (reference sequence). The J segment lost 5 bases and the V segment lost 5 bases, leaving 13 bases of the junction unmatched. The gene calls are TRBV27 and TRBJ2-7; 9 positions match TRBD1. Specimen: whole blood. The sequence derives from an adult who was a healthcare worker with PCR-confirmed SARS-CoV-2 infection or an uninfected control (not recorded which). CDR3 nucleotides: TGTGCCAGCAGTCCTTTCCCCGGGACAGGGATAGACGAGCAGTACTTC. Amino acid sequence: CASSPFPGTGIDEQYF.